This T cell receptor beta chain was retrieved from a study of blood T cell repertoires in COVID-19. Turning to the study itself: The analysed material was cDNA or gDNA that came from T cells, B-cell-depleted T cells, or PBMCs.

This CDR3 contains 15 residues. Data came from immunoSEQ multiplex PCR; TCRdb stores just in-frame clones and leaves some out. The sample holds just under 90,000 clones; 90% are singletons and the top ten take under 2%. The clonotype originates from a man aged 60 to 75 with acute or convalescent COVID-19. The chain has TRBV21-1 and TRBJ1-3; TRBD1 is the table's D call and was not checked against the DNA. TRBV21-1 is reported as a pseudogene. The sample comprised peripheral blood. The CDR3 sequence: CASSKRDRTGNTIYF. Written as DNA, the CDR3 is TGTGCCAGCAGCAAACGAGACAGGACTGGAAACACCATATATTTT.